Listed below are T cell receptor beta chains from one sample, sequenced in a study of CD8 T cells in Susac syndrome. TCRdb processed the immunoSEQ multiplex PCR reads anew with MiXCR; each CDR3 protein has one entry. This table holds 65,000 to 75,000 distinct CDR3 sequences, more than 85% found once. The sample was CD8+ T cells from PBMCs. Receptor source: a human donor in good health. Each CDR3 is given with its conserved first and last residue. D genes are given only for firm matches. Rows may omit the clone size; those that give it use once, few, many or a size class.

size: few; J: TRBJ1-6; V: TRBV9; D: NA; DNA: TGTGCCAGCAGCGAATACAGGGCTAATTCACCCCTCCACTTT; CDR3: CASSEYRANSPLHF
size: NA; J: TRBJ2-5; V: TRBV7-7; D: NA; DNA: TGTGCTAGCAGCTTAACTCCGGCTGGGGGCCAGTACTTC; CDR3: CASSLTPAGGQYF
size: NA; J: TRBJ2-7; V: TRBV5-4; D: NA; DNA: TGTGCCAGCAGCTTGGTAGGTGGTCTCCACTACGAGCAGTACTTC; CDR3: CASSLVGGLHYEQYF
size: NA; J: TRBJ1-2; V: TRBV25-1; D: NA; DNA: TGTGCCAGCAGGCAAGAGGTGATCCAGCGCCTTAACTATGGCTACACCTTC; CDR3: CASRQEVIQRLNYGYTF
size: NA; J: TRBJ2-3; V: TRBV6-6; D: NA; DNA: TGTGCCAGCAGCTCCGGGACCAAGCAGTATTTT; CDR3: CASSSGTKQYF
size: NA; J: TRBJ2-5; V: TRBV6-5; D: TRBD1; DNA: TGTGCCAGCAGTACCCAGGGGGTCCAAGAGACCCAGTACTTC; CDR3: CASSTQGVQETQYF
size: NA; J: TRBJ1-5; V: TRBV29-1; D: NA; DNA: TGCAGCGTCGTCATGGTTATGTTGGAGCCCCAGCATTTT; CDR3: CSVVMVMLEPQHF
size: once; J: TRBJ1-1; V: TRBV7-9; D: NA; DNA: TGTGCCAGCATCTTGGGAGGGGGGCAACATGAAGCTTTCTTT; CDR3: CASILGGGQHEAFF
size: few; J: TRBJ1-1; V: TRBV12-3/TRBV12-4; D: NA; DNA: TGTGCCAGCAGTTTAGGGGTGACTGAAGCTTTCTTT; CDR3: CASSLGVTEAFF
size: NA; J: TRBJ1-6; V: TRBV7-9; D: NA; DNA: TGTGCCAGCAGCTTCGGGGGGCTTGCCAGTGAATTT; CDR3: CASSFGGLASEF
size: NA; J: TRBJ1-5; V: TRBV20-1; D: NA; DNA: TGCAGTGCTAGAGATTTGGGGCCTAGCAATCAGCCCCAGCATTTT; CDR3: CSARDLGPSNQPQHF
size: once; J: TRBJ1-1; V: TRBV7-9; D: NA; DNA: TGTGCCAGCAGCTTAGCGAAGACTGAAGCTTTCTTT; CDR3: CASSLAKTEAFF
size: NA; J: TRBJ1-5; V: TRBV7-2; D: NA; DNA: TGTGCCAGCAGCTTAGGGGACATTGTCGAGGATCAGCCCCAGCATTTT; CDR3: CASSLGDIVEDQPQHF
size: NA; J: TRBJ2-3; V: TRBV28; D: NA; DNA: TGTGCCAGCAGTTTATGGCGGGATACGCAGTATTTT; CDR3: CASSLWRDTQYF
size: NA; J: TRBJ1-5; V: TRBV12-3/TRBV12-4; D: NA; DNA: TGTGCCAGCAGTTTTGGAGATAGCAATCAGCCCCAGCATTTT; CDR3: CASSFGDSNQPQHF
size: NA; J: TRBJ1-2; V: TRBV29-1; D: NA; DNA: TGCAGCGTTGAAGATAGGGACCCAGGGCTCGCTGGATATGGCTACACCTTC; CDR3: CSVEDRDPGLAGYGYTF
size: NA; J: TRBJ2-7; V: TRBV4-1; D: NA; DNA: TGCGCCAGCAGCCATCTCGCAGGTTCCTACGAGCAGTACTTC; CDR3: CASSHLAGSYEQYF
size: NA; J: TRBJ2-4; V: TRBV5-1; D: NA; DNA: TGCGCCAGCAGCCCGGAGGAGGGGTGGTTAGCCAAAAACATTCAGTACTTC; CDR3: CASSPEEGWLAKNIQYF
size: NA; J: TRBJ1-2; V: TRBV4-1; D: NA; DNA: TGCGCCAGCAGCCAAGAGAACTATGGCTACACCTTC; CDR3: CASSQENYGYTF
size: NA; J: TRBJ2-1; V: TRBV29-1; D: NA; DNA: TGCAGCGTTGAAGGGCAGGAATACAATGAGCAGTTCTTC; CDR3: CSVEGQEYNEQFF
size: NA; J: TRBJ1-2; V: TRBV3-1; D: NA; DNA: TGTGCCAGCAGCCAAGGAGTATGGTATGGCTACACCTTC; CDR3: CASSQGVWYGYTF
size: NA; J: TRBJ2-3; V: TRBV5-6; D: NA; DNA: TGTGCCAGCAGCTTGGCCATACTAAATCCCTCTAGCACAGATACGCAGTATTTT; CDR3: CASSLAILNPSSTDTQYF
size: NA; J: TRBJ2-5; V: TRBV7-9; D: NA; DNA: TGTGCCAGCAGCTATAGTCAGGCAGAAGAGACCCAGTACTTC; CDR3: CASSYSQAEETQYF
size: NA; J: TRBJ2-7; V: TRBV18; D: NA; DNA: TGTGCCAGCTCACCACCCGCCAGGGAGAACGAGCAGTACTTC; CDR3: CASSPPARENEQYF
size: NA; J: TRBJ2-2; V: TRBV9; D: NA; DNA: TGTGCCAGCAGCGTAGCCTCCCGTTTCGGGGAGCTGTTTTTT; CDR3: CASSVASRFGELFF
size: NA; J: TRBJ1-2; V: TRBV4-3; D: NA; DNA: TGCGCCAGCAGCCAAGATAAGCAGGGGAACTATGGCTACACCTTC; CDR3: CASSQDKQGNYGYTF
size: NA; J: TRBJ2-4; V: TRBV3-1; D: NA; DNA: TGTGCCAGCAGCCAACCTAGCCGGGACGGTGAAAACATTCAGTACTTC; CDR3: CASSQPSRDGENIQYF
size: NA; J: TRBJ2-7; V: TRBV28; D: NA; DNA: TGTGCCAGCAGTTTTGGGCAGGGGGGCGTGGGCTACGAGCAGTACTTC; CDR3: CASSFGQGGVGYEQYF
size: NA; J: TRBJ2-1; V: TRBV5-1; D: NA; DNA: TGCGCCAGCAGCTTGGGCACCTTCTCCTACAATGAGCAGTTCTTC; CDR3: CASSLGTFSYNEQFF
size: NA; J: TRBJ1-1; V: TRBV23-1; D: NA; DNA: TGCGCCAGCAGTCAATTGTATGGAGCTTTCTTT; CDR3: CASSQLYGAFF
size: once; J: TRBJ2-1; V: TRBV7-3; D: TRBD2; DNA: TGTGCCAGCAGCTTAAGGGCCAGCGGGGACTACAATGAGCAGTTCTTC; CDR3: CASSLRASGDYNEQFF
size: once; J: TRBJ2-1; V: TRBV19; D: TRBD2; DNA: TGTGCCAGTAGTATAGGTAGCGGGGACCACAATGAGCAGTTCTTC; CDR3: CASSIGSGDHNEQFF
size: NA; J: TRBJ1-1; V: TRBV11-2; D: TRBD1; DNA: TGTGCCAGCAGCTTATCACAGGGGTTTGAAGCTTTCTTT; CDR3: CASSLSQGFEAFF
size: NA; J: TRBJ1-1; V: TRBV11-1; D: NA; DNA: TGTGCCAGCAGCTTGAATGGGCCTGAAGCTTTCTTT; CDR3: CASSLNGPEAFF
size: NA; J: TRBJ2-7; V: TRBV4-2; D: NA; DNA: TGTGCCAGCAGCTACGAGGCAGACCGCTCCTACGAGCAGTACTTC; CDR3: CASSYEADRSYEQYF
size: NA; J: TRBJ1-5; V: TRBV3-1; D: NA; DNA: TGTGCCAGCAGTCCCCGAGGGAGCAATCAGCCCCAGCATTTT; CDR3: CASSPRGSNQPQHF
size: NA; J: TRBJ2-1; V: TRBV5-1; D: TRBD2; DNA: TGCGCCAGCAGCCCCTCTAGCGGGGGGGCCTTAGATGAGCAGTTCTTC; CDR3: CASSPSSGGALDEQFF
size: once; J: TRBJ2-1; V: TRBV4-2; D: NA; DNA: TGTGCCAGCAGCCAGAAGATCGGGTACAATGAGCAGTTCTTC; CDR3: CASSQKIGYNEQFF
size: NA; J: TRBJ2-7; V: TRBV7-9; D: TRBD1; DNA: TGTGCCAGCAGCTTAGAGTGGACAGGGGCCTACGAGCAGTACTTC; CDR3: CASSLEWTGAYEQYF
size: NA; J: TRBJ2-1; V: TRBV5-1; D: NA; DNA: TGCGCCAGCAGCAGTTTGACAGGACTCTCCTACAATGAGCAGTTCTTC; CDR3: CASSSLTGLSYNEQFF
size: NA; J: TRBJ2-7; V: TRBV20-1; D: TRBD2; DNA: TGCAGTGCTAGAGATCTCGGACTAGCGGATTACGAGCAGTACTTC; CDR3: CSARDLGLADYEQYF
size: NA; J: TRBJ2-5; V: TRBV5-5; D: NA; DNA: TGTGCCAGCAGCCCCTTCGACAGTCTGGAGACCCAGTACTTC; CDR3: CASSPFDSLETQYF
size: NA; J: TRBJ2-7; V: TRBV7-3; D: NA; DNA: TGTGCCAGCAGCTTGGAGTCTGGAGCGTACGAGCAGTACTTC; CDR3: CASSLESGAYEQYF
size: NA; J: TRBJ2-2; V: TRBV9; D: TRBD1; DNA: TGTGCCAGCAGCGCGCGGGACAGGGATCCCGGGGAGCTGTTTTTT; CDR3: CASSARDRDPGELFF
size: NA; J: TRBJ2-1; V: TRBV18; D: NA; DNA: TGTGCCAGCTCGCAAAAGAATGTTTATGAGCAGTTCTTC; CDR3: CASSQKNVYEQFF
size: NA; J: TRBJ1-1; V: TRBV25-1; D: NA; DNA: TGTGCCAGCAGTGATCCGGGGGCTGACACTGAAGCTTTCTTT; CDR3: CASSDPGADTEAFF
size: once; J: TRBJ2-5; V: TRBV13; D: TRBD2; DNA: TGTGCCAGCAGTTCAGCGGGGGGCGGGGAGACCCAGTACTTC; CDR3: CASSSAGGGETQYF
size: NA; J: TRBJ2-1; V: TRBV24-1; D: NA; DNA: TGTGCCACCAGTGGGACCAGGGGGGGAGGTGAGCAGTTCTTC; CDR3: CATSGTRGGGEQFF
size: NA; J: TRBJ2-7; V: TRBV12-3/TRBV12-4; D: TRBD1; DNA: TGTGCCAGCAGACTAGAGGGACAGGGTCCGCACGAGCAGTACTTC; CDR3: CASRLEGQGPHEQYF
size: NA; J: TRBJ1-1; V: TRBV29-1; D: TRBD1; DNA: TGCAGCGGGGGACAGGGCAATGAAGCTTTCTTT; CDR3: CSGGQGNEAFF
size: NA; J: TRBJ2-1; V: TRBV7-3; D: NA; DNA: TGTGCCAGCAGCTTACGGGCAGGGCTGAATGAGCAGTTCTTC; CDR3: CASSLRAGLNEQFF
size: NA; J: TRBJ2-1; V: TRBV5-6; D: NA; DNA: TGTGCCAGCAGCTTGGTGTATGAGGATGAGCAGTTCTTC; CDR3: CASSLVYEDEQFF
size: NA; J: TRBJ1-1; V: TRBV5-1; D: NA; DNA: TGCGCCAGCAGCTCGAAAGCTTTCTTT; CDR3: CASSSKAFF
size: NA; J: TRBJ2-1; V: TRBV3-1; D: NA; DNA: TGTGCCAGCAGCCAATTCTTAGCGGTCTCCTACAATGAGCAGTTCTTC; CDR3: CASSQFLAVSYNEQFF
size: NA; J: TRBJ1-2; V: TRBV13; D: TRBD1; DNA: TGTGCCAGCAGCTTTCGGGACAGGGAGATCTCTGGCTACACCTTC; CDR3: CASSFRDREISGYTF
size: NA; J: TRBJ2-3; V: TRBV6-4; D: TRBD2; DNA: TGTGCCAGCAGTGCCTCGGCGGGGGGGCCGTCAGATACGCAGTATTTT; CDR3: CASSASAGGPSDTQYF
size: NA; J: TRBJ2-7; V: TRBV18; D: NA; DNA: TGTGCCAGCTCAACCGCCGGGTTGTCCTACGAGCAGTACTTC; CDR3: CASSTAGLSYEQYF
size: NA; J: TRBJ2-1; V: TRBV4-3; D: TRBD2; DNA: TGCGCCAGCAGCCAAGATCTAGCGGGGGCCTACAATGAGCAGTTCTTC; CDR3: CASSQDLAGAYNEQFF